This T cell receptor (beta chain) emerged from a study of blood T cell repertoires in COVID-19. Study background: The United States, Italy and Spain supplied acute and convalescent COVID-19 samples. Sample material is recorded as cDNA or gDNA derived from T cells, B-cell-depleted T cells, or PBMCs.

CDR1 is SGHTA and CDR2 is FQGNSA in the germline V gene. This CDR3 has 14 amino acids. Germline trimming cut 4 bases from V and 4 bases from J; bases unmatched to any gene: 5. In the original processing: Estimation of nucleated cell counts relied on the amplification of reference gene primers. TCRdb's table, derived via immunoSEQ multiplex PCR, lists solely in-frame clones and lacks some. The D gene and trimming were derived from the DNA, and the V and J assignments and clone size from that table. The sample carries 65,000 to 100,000 clones, about 86% recorded once. The sequenced sample was peripheral blood. The source is an elderly woman with acute or convalescent COVID-19. V is TRBV7-2 and J is TRBJ2-7, with 9 positions matching TRBD1. The chain's CDR3 is CASSSSGQGYEQYF. For the CDR3, the DNA is TGTGCCAGCAGCTCCTCGGGACAGGGTTACGAGCAGTACTTC.